This T cell receptor (beta chain) was sequenced for a study of blood T cell repertoires in COVID-19. Study in general: Samples came from the United States, Italy and Spain, spanning acute and convalescent COVID-19. From T cells, B-cell-depleted T cells, or PBMCs came the material, which was cDNA or gDNA.

Per the study methods: Estimated nucleated cell counts came from reference gene primer amplification. Method: immunoSEQ multiplex PCR; TCRdb's copy keeps in-frame clones and lacks some. The V and J calls and clone size come from that table; D and trimming were worked out from the DNA. The data contain about 67,000 clones, about 86% of them seen just once; the ten biggest clones take up 4.4%. The CDR3 runs 12 residues. Germline V lookup: CDR1 MNHEY, CDR2 SVGEGT. V lost 2 bases to trimming and J lost 6 bases, with 7 bases between them. The receptor was derived from a man over 45 with active COVID-19. The J gene is TRBJ2-5, the V gene TRBV6-2 or TRBV6-3; D is unresolved. Input material: peripheral blood. CDR3 residues: CASSYQEKTQYF. CDR3 in DNA: TGTGCCAGCAGTTACCAGGAAAAGACCCAGTACTTC.